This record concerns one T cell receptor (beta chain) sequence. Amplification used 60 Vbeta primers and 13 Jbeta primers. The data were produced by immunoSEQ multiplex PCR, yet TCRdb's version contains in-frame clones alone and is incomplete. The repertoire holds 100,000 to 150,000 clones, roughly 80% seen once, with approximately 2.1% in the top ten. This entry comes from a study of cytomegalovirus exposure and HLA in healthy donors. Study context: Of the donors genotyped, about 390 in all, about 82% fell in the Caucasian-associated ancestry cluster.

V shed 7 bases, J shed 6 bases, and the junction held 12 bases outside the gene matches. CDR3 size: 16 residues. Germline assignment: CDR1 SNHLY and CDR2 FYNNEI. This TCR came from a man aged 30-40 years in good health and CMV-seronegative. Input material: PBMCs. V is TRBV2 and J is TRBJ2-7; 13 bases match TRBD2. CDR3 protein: CASTRTSGGTVGEQYF. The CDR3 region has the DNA TGTGCCAGCACCCGGACTAGCGGGGGAACGGTTGGCGAGCAGTACTTC.